This TCR beta chain emerged from a study of blood T cell repertoires in COVID-19. Per the germline V gene, CDR1 is MGHRA and CDR2 is YSYEKL. CDR3 length: 16 amino acids. V was pared by 4 bases and J by 4 bases, with 8 bases of the junction left unmatched. Generated by immunoSEQ multiplex PCR, the TCRdb table keeps only in-frame clones and is missing some. The data hold 180,000 or so clones, with 86% observed a single time. The sample consisted of peripheral blood. The chain has TRBV4-1 and TRBJ2-2; TRBD1 matches at 8 bases. This TCR was recovered from a man in his 60s with acute or convalescent COVID-19. DNA for the CDR3: TGCGCCAGCAGCCGCGGACAGGGAATGGCCACCGGGGAGCTGTTTTTT. Translation gives CASSRGQGMATGELFF.